The clone carrying this T cell receptor (beta chain) was recorded at least ten times. As yet, its antigen is unknown. V shed 5 bases and J shed 3 bases, with 10 bases lying between them. There are 14 residues in the CDR3. The germline CDR1 and CDR2 sequences are SGHTA and FQGNSA. These data are taken from a study of liver allograft versus peripheral blood T cells. Study overall: Comparisons were made between T cell receptor repertoires found in transplanted livers and those circulating in recipients' peripheral blood. General study results and limits: Reportedly, the T cell receptor repertoires inside liver allografts were not the same as those in peripheral blood.

TCRdb used MiXCR to reprocess the reads, holding one entry per CDR3 protein. In the table there are over 3,500 distinct CDR3 sequences, over 20% of which are singletons. This chain connects TRBV7-2 to TRBJ2-2; D might be TRBD1 or TRBD2, each matching 5 bases. The source is a human patient who had a liver transplant. The T cells may come from the graft donor. CDR3 bases: TGTGCCAGCAGCCTGGGACCCGACACCGGGGAGCTGTTTTTT. Its translation: CASSLGPDTGELFF. Full variable domain (missing parts from reference TRBV7-2 and TRBJ2-2): GAGVSQSPSNKVTEKGKDVELRCDPISGHTALYWYRQSLGQGLEFLIYFQGNSAPDKSGLPSDRFSAERTGGSVSTLTIQRTQQEDSAVYLCASSLGPDTGELFFGEGSRLTVL.